The source of this T cell receptor beta chain is a study of cytomegalovirus exposure and HLA in healthy donors. Study outcomes and limitations: Previous analysis showed most TCR beta V segments were productive about 90% or about 30% of the time.

Concerning this clone: Its antigen is as yet unknown.

In the PCR, 60 Vbeta and 13 Jbeta primers were used. The table came from immunoSEQ multiplex PCR; TCRdb's copy has only in-frame clones and leaves some out. The table has roughly 260,000 clones, just under 85% seen once; the top ten hold roughly 2%. CDR1 SGHNT and CDR2 YYREEE come from the germline V gene (reference sequence). The junction had 6 bases not matched to a gene; V was cut back by 5 bases and J by 10 bases. CDR3 length: 14 amino acids. V is TRBV5-4 and J is TRBJ2-1, with 13 bases identical to TRBD2. The sequenced sample was PBMCs. This sequence was found in a woman between 35 and 50 years old in good health and CMV-seropositive. CDR3 sequence: CASRPGTSGTEQFF. Here the CDR3 DNA reads TGTGCCAGCAGGCCCGGGACTAGCGGGACGGAGCAGTTCTTC.